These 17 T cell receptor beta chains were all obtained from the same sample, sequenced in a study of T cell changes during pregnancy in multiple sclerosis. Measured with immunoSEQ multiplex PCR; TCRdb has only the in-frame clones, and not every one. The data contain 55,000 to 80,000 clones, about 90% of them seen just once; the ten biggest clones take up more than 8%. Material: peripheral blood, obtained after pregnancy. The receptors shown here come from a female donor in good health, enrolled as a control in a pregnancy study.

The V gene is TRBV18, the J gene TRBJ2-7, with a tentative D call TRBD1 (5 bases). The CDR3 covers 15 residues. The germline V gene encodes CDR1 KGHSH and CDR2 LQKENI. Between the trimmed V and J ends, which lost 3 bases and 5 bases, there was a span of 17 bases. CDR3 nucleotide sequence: TGTGCCAGCTCACCCAGGCAGGGTGTTTCCAACGAGCAGTACTTC. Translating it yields CASSPRQGVSNEQYF.

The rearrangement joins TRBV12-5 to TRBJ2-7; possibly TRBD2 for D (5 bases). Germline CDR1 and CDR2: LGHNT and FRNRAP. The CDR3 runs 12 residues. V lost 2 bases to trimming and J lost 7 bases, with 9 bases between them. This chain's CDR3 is CASGLRSGEQYF. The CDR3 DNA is TGTGCTAGTGGTTTGCGATCGGGGGAGCAGTACTTC. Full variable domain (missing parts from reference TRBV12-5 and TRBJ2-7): DARVTQTPRHKVTEMGQEVTMRCQPILGHNTVFWYRQTMMQGLELLAYFRNRAPLDDSGMPKDRFSAEMPDATLATLKIQPSEPRDSAVYFCASGLRSGEQYFGPGTRLTVT.

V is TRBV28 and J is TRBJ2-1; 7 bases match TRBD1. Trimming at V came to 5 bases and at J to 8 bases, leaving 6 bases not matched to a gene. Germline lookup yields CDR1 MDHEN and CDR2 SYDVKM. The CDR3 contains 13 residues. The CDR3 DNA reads TGTGCCAGCAGTATCGACAGGGCGTATGAGCAGTTCTTC. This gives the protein CASSIDRAYEQFF.

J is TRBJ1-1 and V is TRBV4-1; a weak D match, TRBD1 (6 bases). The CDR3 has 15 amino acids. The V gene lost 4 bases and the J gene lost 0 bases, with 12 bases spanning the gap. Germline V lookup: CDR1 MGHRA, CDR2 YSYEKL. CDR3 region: CASSRLTGLNTEAFF. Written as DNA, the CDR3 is TGCGCCAGCAGCCGCCTTACAGGGTTGAACACTGAAGCTTTCTTT.

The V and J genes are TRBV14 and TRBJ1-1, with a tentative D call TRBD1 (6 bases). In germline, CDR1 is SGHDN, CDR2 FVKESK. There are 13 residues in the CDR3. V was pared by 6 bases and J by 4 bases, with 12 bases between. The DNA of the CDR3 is TGTGCCAGCAGGCCTCAAGGGGGCACTGAAGCTTTCTTT. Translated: CASRPQGGTEAFF.

CDR3 bases: TGCGCCAGCAGCCAAGAAATGTCAGGGGTTGGGGAGCAGTACTTC. As protein: CASSQEMSGVGEQYF. The chain is built from TRBV4-3 and TRBJ2-7, with D perhaps matching TRBD1 (6 bases). CDR3 length: 15 residues. Germline V lookup: CDR1 LGHNA, CDR2 YSLEER. The V and J ends lost 0 bases and 7 bases respectively, with 16 bases between them.

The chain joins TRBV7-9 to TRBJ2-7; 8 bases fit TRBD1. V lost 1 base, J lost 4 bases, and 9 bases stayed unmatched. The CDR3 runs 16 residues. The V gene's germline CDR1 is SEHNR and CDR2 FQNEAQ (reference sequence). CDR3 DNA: TGTGCCAGCAGCTTAGTGCCGGCAGGGGGCAAGTACGAGCAGTACTTC. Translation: CASSLVPAGGKYEQYF.

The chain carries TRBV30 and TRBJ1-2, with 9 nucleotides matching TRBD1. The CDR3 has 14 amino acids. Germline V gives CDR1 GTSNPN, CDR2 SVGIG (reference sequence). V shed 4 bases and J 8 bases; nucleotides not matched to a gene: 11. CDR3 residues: CAWTRVNRGQGYTF. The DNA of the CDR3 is TGTGCCTGGACTAGAGTCAACAGGGGGCAAGGCTACACCTTC.

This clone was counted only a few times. Here the CDR3 reads CASSEGPYTEAFF. The CDR3 DNA follows: TGTGCCAGCAGTGAGGGGCCGTACACTGAAGCTTTCTTT. The genes are TRBV6-1 and TRBJ1-1; a weak D match, TRBD1 (5 bases). This CDR3 comprises 13 residues. V gave up 3 bases and J gave up 3 bases, with 8 bases separating them. Germline V gives CDR1 MNHNS, CDR2 SASEGT.

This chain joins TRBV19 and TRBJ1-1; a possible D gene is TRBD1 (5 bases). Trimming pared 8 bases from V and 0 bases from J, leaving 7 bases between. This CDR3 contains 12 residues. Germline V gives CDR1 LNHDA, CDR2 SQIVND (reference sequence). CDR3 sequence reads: CASRGVNTEAFF. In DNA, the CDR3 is TGTGCCAGTCGGGGGGTGAACACTGAAGCTTTCTTT.

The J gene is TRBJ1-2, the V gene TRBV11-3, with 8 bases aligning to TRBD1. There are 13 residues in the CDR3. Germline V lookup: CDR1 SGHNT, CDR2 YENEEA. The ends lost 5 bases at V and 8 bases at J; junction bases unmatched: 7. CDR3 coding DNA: TGTGCCAGCAGCCCCGGACAGGGAAGCGGCTACACCTTC. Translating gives CASSPGQGSGYTF.

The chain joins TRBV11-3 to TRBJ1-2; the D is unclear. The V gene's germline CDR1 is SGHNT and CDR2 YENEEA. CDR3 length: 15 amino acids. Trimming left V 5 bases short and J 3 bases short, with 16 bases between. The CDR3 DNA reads TGTGCCAGCAGCCCAACCCCACAGCCACACTATGGCTACACCTTC. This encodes CASSPTPQPHYGYTF.

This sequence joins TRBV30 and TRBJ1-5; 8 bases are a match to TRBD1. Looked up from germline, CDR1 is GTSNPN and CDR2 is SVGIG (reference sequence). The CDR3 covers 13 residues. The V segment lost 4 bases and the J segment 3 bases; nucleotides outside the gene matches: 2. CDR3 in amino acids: CAWKDRDNQPQHF. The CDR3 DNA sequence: TGTGCCTGGAAGGACAGGGACAATCAGCCCCAGCATTTT.

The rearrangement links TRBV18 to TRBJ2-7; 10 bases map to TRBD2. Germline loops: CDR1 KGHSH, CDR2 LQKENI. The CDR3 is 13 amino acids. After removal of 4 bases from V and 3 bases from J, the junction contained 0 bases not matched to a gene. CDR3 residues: CASSLAGGYEQYF. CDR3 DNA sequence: TGTGCCAGCTCACTAGCGGGAGGCTACGAGCAGTACTTC.

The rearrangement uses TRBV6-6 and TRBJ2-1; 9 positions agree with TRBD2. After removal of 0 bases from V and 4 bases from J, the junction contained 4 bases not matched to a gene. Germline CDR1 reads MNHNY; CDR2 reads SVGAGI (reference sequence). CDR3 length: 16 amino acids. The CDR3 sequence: CASSYSLAGSYNEQFF. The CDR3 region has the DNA TGTGCCAGCAGTTACTCCCTAGCGGGGTCTTACAATGAGCAGTTCTTC.

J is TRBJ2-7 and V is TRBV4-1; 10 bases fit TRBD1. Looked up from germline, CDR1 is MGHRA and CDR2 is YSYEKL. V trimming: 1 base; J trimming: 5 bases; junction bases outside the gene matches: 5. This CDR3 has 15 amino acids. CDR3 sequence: CASSQGGQGGDEQYF. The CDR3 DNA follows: TGCGCCAGCAGCCAAGGAGGACAGGGGGGCGACGAGCAGTACTTC.

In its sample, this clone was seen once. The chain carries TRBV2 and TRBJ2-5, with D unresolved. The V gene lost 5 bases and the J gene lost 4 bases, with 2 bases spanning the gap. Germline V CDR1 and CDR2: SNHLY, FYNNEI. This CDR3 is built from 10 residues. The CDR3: CASSLETQYF. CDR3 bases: TGTGCCAGCAGTCTAGAGACCCAGTACTTC.